Listed below are T cell receptor beta chains from one sample, sequenced in a study of beta chain features in type 1 diabetes. TCRdb keeps only in-frame clones here, not all; method: immunoSEQ multiplex PCR. Of more than 150,000 clones in the sample, approximately 9% were seen once. Sequencing was done on a sample of central memory CD4+ T cells from blood. The source is a woman aged 18-30 years in good health. CDR3s include the opening cysteine and the closing phenylalanine or tryptophan. A D gene is named only where the DNA matches it firmly. Where a row states a size, it is once, few, many or the class of an expanded clone; other rows omit it.

clone_size j_call d_call v_call cdr3_nt cdr3_aa
NA TRBJ2-7 TRBD1 TRBV5-1 TGCGCCAGCAGCTCAGGACAGGGCTACGACGAGCAGTACTTC CASSSGQGYDEQYF
NA TRBJ1-5 TRBD1 TRBV11-3 TGTGCCAGCAGCCCGACAGGGGGCAATCAGCCCCAGCATTTT CASSPTGGNQPQHF
few TRBJ2-3 TRBD2 TRBV28 TGTGCCAGCAGTCCTATGGGACTACTGGATACGCAGTATTTT CASSPMGLLDTQYF
few TRBJ2-1 TRBD1 TRBV29-1 TGCAGCGTTCTTTTTCCCCCGGGACAGGGGCACTACAATGAGCAGTTCTTC CSVLFPPGQGHYNEQFF
NA TRBJ1-2 NA TRBV30 TGTGCCTGGAGGCCTCTTTTGGCAGGGGTCGGCTACACCTTC CAWRPLLAGVGYTF
NA TRBJ2-3 NA TRBV6-1 TGTGCCAGCAGTGGGACCGGGACATCAGAGTATTTT CASSGTGTSEYF
few TRBJ1-5 NA TRBV2 TGTGCCAGCAGTGAAGCCCCCGGGGGGCCCCAGCATTTT CASSEAPGGPQHF
few TRBJ2-2 NA TRBV4-1 TGCGCCAGCAGCCCGAGTGAGAACACCGGGGAGCTGTTTTTT CASSPSENTGELFF
NA TRBJ2-5 TRBD1 TRBV11-2 TGTGCCAGCAGCTCTAGGGGACAGGGCCAATCTATCACCCAAGAGACCCAGTACTTC CASSSRGQGQSITQETQYF
few TRBJ2-2 NA TRBV2 TGTGCCAGCAGTGAAGCGGGAGAACACACCGGGGAGCTGTTTTTT CASSEAGEHTGELFF
NA TRBJ2-6 NA TRBV18 TGTGCCAGCTCAACCACTTCTGGGGCCAACGTCCTGACTTTC CASSTTSGANVLTF
few TRBJ2-1 NA TRBV19 TGTGCCAGTAAGGGACTCGGACTCAATGAGCAGTTCTTC CASKGLGLNEQFF
NA TRBJ1-2 TRBD1 TRBV30 TGTGCCTGGAGCCCGGGACAGGGGGGGTATGGCTACACCTTC CAWSPGQGGYGYTF
few TRBJ2-2 TRBD2 TRBV18 TGTGCCAGCTCACCACGCGTGACTAGCGGGACCAACACCGGGGAGCTGTTTTTT CASSPRVTSGTNTGELFF
NA TRBJ1-5 TRBD1 TRBV7-2 TGTGCCAGCAGCCCGGTGGCAGGGGGATATCAGCCCCAGCATTTT CASSPVAGGYQPQHF
NA TRBJ2-3 TRBD2 TRBV11-2 TGTGCCAGCAGCTTCCAAGTTCTAGCGGGAAACACAGATACGCAGTATTTT CASSFQVLAGNTDTQYF
few TRBJ2-3 NA TRBV5-1 TGCGCCAGCAGCTTGAGGTCAGGACAGCAATTGAATACGCAGTATTTT CASSLRSGQQLNTQYF
few TRBJ1-1 TRBD1 TRBV18 TGTGCCAGCTCACCCGCCGCAGGGGGGAAAGCTTTCTTT CASSPAAGGKAFF
NA TRBJ2-3 NA TRBV4-1 TGCGCCAGCAGCCAAGGGGCCACAGATACGCAGTATTTT CASSQGATDTQYF
NA TRBJ1-1 NA TRBV5-4 TGTGCCAGCAGCTTCGGAGTAGGGAACACTGAAGCTTTCTTT CASSFGVGNTEAFF
many TRBJ1-5 NA TRBV5-1 TGCGCCAGCAGCTTGGAAGCAGGGGGCAATCAGCCCCAGCATTTT CASSLEAGGNQPQHF
few TRBJ2-5 NA TRBV27 TGTGCCTCGCAGGAGGGGCCATTTTCAGAGACCCAGTACTTC CASQEGPFSETQYF
few TRBJ1-1 NA TRBV15 TGTGCCACCAGCAGAGATGGGCTCCAGGGAAGCGAAGCTTTCTTT CATSRDGLQGSEAFF
NA TRBJ1-1 NA TRBV6-5 TGTGCCAGCAGTTGGGACACTTCGGGCACTGAAGCTTTCTTT CASSWDTSGTEAFF
NA TRBJ1-6 TRBD1 TRBV9 TGTGCCAGCAGCGGACAGGGGGCTAATTCACCCCTCCACTTT CASSGQGANSPLHF
NA TRBJ2-1 TRBD2 TRBV19 TGTGCCAGTACGCGCGGGAGCTCTTTTGGGGATGAGCAGTTCTTC CASTRGSSFGDEQFF
many TRBJ2-2 NA TRBV19 TGTGCCAGTAGTATCGAGGGTCCCGGGGAGCTGTTTTTT CASSIEGPGELFF
NA TRBJ2-7 TRBD1 TRBV30 TGTGCCACGACAGGGGTCCACGAGCAGTACTTC CATTGVHEQYF
many TRBJ1-2 NA TRBV29-1 TGCAGCACGAGTTGGGGCTTGGACTATGGCTACACCTTC CSTSWGLDYGYTF
once TRBJ2-3 NA TRBV19 TGTGCCAGTAGTTCCCGGGACTTCACAGATACGCAGTATTTT CASSSRDFTDTQYF
NA TRBJ2-5 TRBD2 TRBV6-5 TGTGCCAGCATGAGCGGGGGCGAGGAGACCCAGTACTTC CASMSGGEETQYF
few TRBJ1-5 NA TRBV2 TGTGCCAGCAGTGAAGCAGGGGCTTGGCAGCCCCAGCATTTT CASSEAGAWQPQHF
NA TRBJ2-6 NA TRBV7-2 TGTGCCAGCAGCCTCAGGGCGGTTGGGGCCAACGTCCTGACTTTC CASSLRAVGANVLTF
few TRBJ1-2 TRBD1 TRBV5-6 TGTGCCAGCAGCTCGACAGGGCGAGGGGATGGCTACACCTTC CASSSTGRGDGYTF
few TRBJ2-4 TRBD1 TRBV7-2 TGTGCCAGCAGCTTAGTAGGGGGGGCGACAGGGGGCAGCGACTTC CASSLVGGATGGSDF
few TRBJ2-7 NA TRBV7-2 TGTGCCAGCAGCTTAGGCGGTAGGAGCGGGTCCGGGTACGAGCAGTACTTC CASSLGGRSGSGYEQYF
NA TRBJ2-6 NA TRBV7-7 TGTGCTAGCAGCCCAGGGGATGGGGCCAACGTCCTGACTTTC CASSPGDGANVLTF
NA TRBJ1-1 NA TRBV18 TGTGCCAGCTCACCACGGCCGGGAGACAGCACTGAAGCTTTCTTT CASSPRPGDSTEAFF
few TRBJ2-7 NA TRBV11-2 TGTGCCAGCAGCTTAGCGGTACGCAACTCCTACGAGCAGTACTTC CASSLAVRNSYEQYF
NA TRBJ2-7 TRBD1 TRBV5-1 TGCGCCAGCAGCTTGGGAGGGGGCAACGACGAGCAGTACTTC CASSLGGGNDEQYF
NA TRBJ2-1 TRBD2 TRBV5-4 TGTGCCAGCAGCTTACCTAGCGGGGGGGCATACAATGAGCAGTTCTTC CASSLPSGGAYNEQFF
NA TRBJ1-1 NA TRBV30 TGTGCCTGGACCTACCCCCAGGGTCCTGTTGTCACTGAAGCTTTCTTT CAWTYPQGPVVTEAFF
few TRBJ1-1 NA TRBV5-1 TGCGCCAGCAGCCCCTATTTGAACACTGAAGCTTTCTTT CASSPYLNTEAFF
NA TRBJ2-7 NA TRBV19 TGTGCCAGTAGTATGGACATGGACTACGAGCAGTACTTC CASSMDMDYEQYF
few TRBJ1-1 NA TRBV4-1 TGCGCCAGCAGCCAAGATAGCCCTACCAACACTGAAGCTTTCTTT CASSQDSPTNTEAFF
few TRBJ2-4 TRBD2 TRBV5-1 TGCGCCAGCAGCTTGGGGAACGGGGGGGCCAAAAACATTCAGTACTTC CASSLGNGGAKNIQYF
few TRBJ2-7 NA TRBV2 TGTGCCAGCAGTGAGTCAGGGTGGTCGTACGAGCAGTACTTC CASSESGWSYEQYF
few TRBJ2-1 NA TRBV30 TGTGCCTGGGGGACATCCTACTCCTACAATGAGCAGTTCTTC CAWGTSYSYNEQFF
few TRBJ2-3 TRBD2 TRBV11-2 TGTGCCAGCAGCTTAGGGGGGGGGAGCACAGATACGCAGTATTTT CASSLGGGSTDTQYF
NA TRBJ2-5 NA TRBV28 TGTGCCAGCGGCAGGTCGATAAAGACAGTGACCCAGTACTTC CASGRSIKTVTQYF
few TRBJ1-4 TRBD1 TRBV2 TGTGCCAGCAGCCCGGGACAGCTTAATGAAAAACTGTTTTTT CASSPGQLNEKLFF
NA TRBJ1-2 NA TRBV5-1 TGCGCCAGCACCCGTATGTCAGAGGGCGGCATCGATGGCTACACCTTC CASTRMSEGGIDGYTF
NA TRBJ2-7 NA TRBV7-3 TGTGCCAGCAGCTTAGGGGGGTGGAGGACCCCTGTGGACGAGCAGTACTTC CASSLGGWRTPVDEQYF
once TRBJ2-7 TRBD2 TRBV12-5 TGTGCTAGTGCCTGGGTAGCGGGAGGGCCCTACGAGCAGTACTTC CASAWVAGGPYEQYF